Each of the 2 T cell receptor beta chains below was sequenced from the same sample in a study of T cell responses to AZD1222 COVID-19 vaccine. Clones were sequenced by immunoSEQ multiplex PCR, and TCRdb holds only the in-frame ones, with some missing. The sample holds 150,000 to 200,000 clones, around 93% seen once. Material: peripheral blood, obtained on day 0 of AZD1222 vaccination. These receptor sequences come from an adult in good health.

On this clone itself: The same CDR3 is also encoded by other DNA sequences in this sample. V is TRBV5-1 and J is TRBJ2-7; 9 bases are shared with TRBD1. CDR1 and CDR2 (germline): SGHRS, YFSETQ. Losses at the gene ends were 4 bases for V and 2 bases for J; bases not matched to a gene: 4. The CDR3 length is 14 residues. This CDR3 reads CASSLGQGPYEQYF. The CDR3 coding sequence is TGCGCCAGCAGCCTGGGACAGGGTCCCTACGAGCAGTACTTC. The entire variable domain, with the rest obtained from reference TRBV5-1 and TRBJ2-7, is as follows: KAGVTQTPRYLIKTRGQQVTLSCSPISGHRSVSWYQQTPGQGLQFLFEYFSETQRNKGNFPGRFSGRQFSNSRSEMNVSTLELGDSALYLCASSLGQGPYEQYFGPGTRLTVT.

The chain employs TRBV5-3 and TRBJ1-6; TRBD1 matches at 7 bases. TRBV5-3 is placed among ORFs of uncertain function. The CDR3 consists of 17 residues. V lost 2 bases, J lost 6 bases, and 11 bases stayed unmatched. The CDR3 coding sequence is TGTGCCAGAAGCTTTCGAGGGGGCACCTTAATTAATTCACCCCTCCACTTT. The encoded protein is CARSFRGGTLINSPLHF.